The clone carrying this T cell receptor beta chain was seen repeatedly, ten times or more. The data originate from a study of HIV-infected children after antiretroviral therapy interruption. In the study overall: All children had CD4+ count above 500 and viral load below 50 copies/ml. In continuous treatment, analyzed samples were from weeks 0, 48 and 150. EBV and CMV exposure was recorded in most children.

The CDR3 is 16 amino acids. V trimming: 2 bases; J trimming: 2 bases; junction bases outside the gene matches: 6. In germline, CDR1 is PRHDT, CDR2 FYEKMQ (reference sequence). Unique molecular identifiers were included in an RNA-based 3' RACE TCR library. TCRdb itself ran the 3' RACE reads through MiXCR, one entry per CDR3 protein. Of around 15,000 distinct CDR3 sequences in the sample, around 3.2% were seen once. Noted treatment: PENTA 11 planned treatment interruption arm or continuous ART arm. Sorting from thawed PBMCs isolated naive CD4+ CD45RA+ CD45RO- T cells. The sequencing here drew on CD45RA+ CD4+ T cells from PBMCs, taken from a donor given antiretroviral therapy, either interrupted or continuous. The subset is: naive CD4+ CD45RA+ CD45RO- T cells. This clonotype was obtained from a child aged 2-17 years with HIV. The chain is built from TRBV13 and TRBJ2-3; TRBD2 agrees at 8 bases. The CDR3 coding sequence is TGTGCCAGCAGCTTATTTACTAGCGGCAACACAGATACGCAGTATTTT. Amino acids: CASSLFTSGNTDTQYF.